The sequence of this TCR beta chain was determined in a study of low-dose radiotherapy and immunotherapy resistance in tumors. Alpha- and beta-chain coverage of first-strand cDNA came from TRAV- and TRBV-specific primers. With a V-primer adapter and a constant-region primer, TCRs were amplified for approximately 20 PCR cycles. In TCRdb, the reads were re-called with MiXCR into one record per CDR3 protein. This table has 55,000 to 65,000 distinct CDR3 sequences, around 27% appearing once. Between the trimmed V and J ends, which lost 6 bases and 1 base, there was a span of 9 bases. This CDR3 is 13 amino acids long. Germline assignment: CDR1 SNHLY and CDR2 FYNNEI. The time point denotes: before trial treatment.

This clonotype was obtained from a male donor with rectosigmoid adenocarcinoma. The chain uses TRBV2 and TRBJ2-5; D may be TRBD1 (5 bases). The sample here was PBMCs, taken before treatment. This chain's CDR3 is CASSRTTQETQYF. The CDR3 bases are TGTGCCAGCAGCAGGACAACCCAAGAGACCCAGTACTTC.